Listed below are T cell receptor beta chains from one sample, sequenced in a study of cytomegalovirus exposure and HLA in healthy donors. The assay was immunoSEQ multiplex PCR, and TCRdb's table has in-frame clones only and misses some. This sample's table reports 100,000 to 150,000 clones. The sequenced sample was PBMCs. Receptors originate from a man between 18 and 29 years old in good health and CMV-seronegative. Both conserved end residues are part of each CDR3. D genes are given only for firm matches.

D,V,J,CDR3,DNA
TRBD2,TRBV5-1,TRBJ2-1,CASSWRGGTRTTYEQFF,TGCGCCAGCAGCTGGCGGGGAGGGACTAGAACCACGTATGAGCAGTTCTTC
-,TRBV18,TRBJ2-1,CASSRQVSSDEQFF,TGTGCCAGCTCCCGACAAGTTTCTTCCGATGAGCAGTTCTTC
TRBD1,TRBV7-9,TRBJ1-1,CASSLFPGQRNTEAFF,TGTGCCAGCAGCTTATTTCCGGGACAGAGGAACACTGAAGCTTTCTTT
-,TRBV5-1,TRBJ1-1,CASSLGQGSGGTEAFF,TGCGCCAGCAGCTTGGGGCAGGGGAGCGGCGGGACTGAAGCTTTCTTT
-,TRBV5-1,TRBJ1-5,CASSFEGENQPQHF,TGCGCCAGCAGCTTCGAGGGGGAAAATCAGCCCCAGCATTTT
TRBD1,TRBV5-1,TRBJ1-2,CASSSGGTAIYYGYTF,TGCGCCAGCAGCTCGGGTGGGACAGCGATCTATTATGGCTACACCTTC
-,TRBV4-1,TRBJ2-6,CASSQDRQGAKGGANVLTF,TGCGCCAGCAGCCAAGATCGTCAAGGTGCCAAGGGGGGGGCCAACGTCCTGACTTTC
-,TRBV11-2,TRBJ1-2,CASSPLVGGREGGYTF,TGTGCCAGCAGCCCCCTAGTCGGGGGTCGGGAGGGTGGCTACACCTTC
-,TRBV28,TRBJ2-7,CASSARIPRDYEQYF,TGTGCCAGCAGCGCCAGAATTCCCAGGGACTACGAGCAGTACTTC
-,TRBV9,TRBJ2-3,CASSVLPTSTDTQYF,TGTGCCAGCAGCGTTCTCCCGACTAGCACAGATACGCAGTATTTT
-,TRBV19,TRBJ2-1,CASSSAGSSYNEQFF,TGTGCCAGTAGTAGCGCCGGTAGCTCCTACAATGAGCAGTTCTTC
TRBD1,TRBV7-9,TRBJ2-7,CASSFQLTGDNEQYF,TGTGCCAGCAGCTTCCAACTGACAGGGGATAACGAGCAGTACTTC
-,TRBV5-4,TRBJ2-2,CASSSQPPGSGELFF,TGTGCCAGCAGCTCGCAACCTCCAGGGTCCGGGGAGCTGTTTTTT
-,TRBV7-9,TRBJ1-1,CASSFELNTEAFF,TGTGCCAGCAGCTTCGAGTTGAACACTGAAGCTTTCTTT
-,TRBV9,TRBJ2-2,CASSSRGTGELFF,TGTGCCAGCAGCTCCCGGGGCACCGGGGAGCTGTTTTTT
-,TRBV9,TRBJ2-1,CASSIQLAPSSYNEQFF,TGTGCCAGCAGCATTCAGCTAGCGCCCAGCTCCTACAATGAGCAGTTCTTC
-,TRBV7-3,TRBJ2-2,CASSPTGDTGELFF,TGTGCCAGCAGCCCTACAGGAGACACCGGGGAGCTGTTTTTT
TRBD1,TRBV6-1,TRBJ2-3,CASSANRGSTDTQYF,TGTGCCAGCAGTGCAAACAGGGGGAGCACAGATACGCAGTATTTT
-,TRBV29-1,TRBJ2-1,CSVVLADNEQFF,TGCAGCGTTGTATTAGCCGACAATGAGCAGTTCTTC
TRBD2,TRBV7-2,TRBJ2-3,CASSRSLADPTDTQYF,TGTGCCAGCAGCAGATCACTAGCGGACCCCACAGATACGCAGTATTTT
-,TRBV6-6,TRBJ2-2,CATLASTGELFF,TGTGCCACCCTGGCTAGCACCGGGGAGCTGTTTTTT
TRBD2,TRBV27,TRBJ2-3,CASSLGLALRTDTQYF,TGTGCCAGCAGTTTAGGACTAGCCCTCAGGACAGATACGCAGTATTTT
-,TRBV6-1,TRBJ2-7,CASSPTFMTGQYF,TGTGCCAGCAGTCCAACTTTCATGACAGGGCAGTACTTC
TRBD1,TRBV20-1,TRBJ1-1,CSASGTEGAFF,TGCAGTGCTTCCGGGACAGAAGGAGCTTTCTTT
-,TRBV5-4,TRBJ2-1,CASSPDRTSYNEQFF,TGTGCCAGCAGCCCTGACCGGACTTCCTACAATGAGCAGTTCTTC
TRBD1,TRBV28,TRBJ2-5,CASRLMTGQETQYF,TGTGCCAGCAGACTCATGACAGGGCAAGAGACCCAGTACTTC
-,TRBV9,TRBJ2-7,CASSVGGDNFEQYF,TGTGCCAGCAGCGTAGGTGGGGACAATTTTGAGCAGTACTTC
-,TRBV7-8,TRBJ1-2,CASSLGGGFISNYGYTF,TGTGCCAGCAGCTTAGGGGGAGGGTTTATTAGTAACTATGGCTACACCTTC
-,TRBV28,TRBJ2-7,CASSLYTISYEQYF,TGTGCCAGCAGTTTATACACGATCTCCTACGAGCAGTACTTC
TRBD1,TRBV27,TRBJ1-2,CASRTIGQENYGYTF,TGTGCCAGCAGGACTATAGGACAGGAGAACTATGGCTACACCTTC
TRBD1,TRBV10-2,TRBJ2-2,CASLGGPGELFF,TGCGCCAGCCTAGGGGGCCCCGGGGAGCTGTTTTTT
-,TRBV7-9,TRBJ1-1,CASSAARGWTEAFF,TGTGCCAGCAGCGCGGCCAGGGGTTGGACTGAAGCTTTCTTT
TRBD1,TRBV9,TRBJ1-3,CASSPGQGGNTIYF,TGTGCCAGCAGCCCCGGACAGGGCGGAAACACCATATATTTT
TRBD1,TRBV5-8,TRBJ1-1,CASRHRGGTEAFF,TGTGCCAGCCGTCACAGGGGAGGAACTGAAGCTTTCTTT
-,TRBV9,TRBJ2-6,CASSVASGPGANVLTF,TGTGCCAGCAGCGTAGCTTCAGGGCCTGGGGCCAACGTCCTGACTTTC
-,TRBV5-4,TRBJ1-4,CASSLEGFVREKLFF,TGTGCCAGCAGCTTGGAGGGGTTCGTAAGGGAAAAACTGTTTTTT
TRBD2,TRBV25-1,TRBJ2-7,CASSDRGTSDHHSYEQYF,TGTGCCAGCAGTGATCGTGGGACTAGCGATCACCATTCCTACGAGCAGTACTTC
-,TRBV4-1,TRBJ1-2,CASSRLTGGYTF,TGCGCCAGCAGCCGCCTTACGGGGGGCTACACCTTC
-,TRBV10-3,TRBJ2-2,CAISELNTPITGELFF,TGTGCCATCAGTGAGTTGAACACCCCCATCACCGGGGAGCTGTTTTTT
-,TRBV20-1,TRBJ2-5,CSARDPRTQYF,TGCAGTGCTAGAGACCCTCGGACCCAGTACTTC
-,TRBV2,TRBJ2-1,CASVEGEQFF,TGTGCCAGTGTCGAGGGAGAGCAGTTCTTC
-,TRBV6-5,TRBJ1-1,CASSYGGRNTEAFF,TGTGCCAGCAGTTACGGGGGCAGGAACACTGAAGCTTTCTTT
TRBD1,TRBV29-1,TRBJ2-7,CSVEDRTGQGAWEQYF,TGCAGCGTTGAAGATCGGACGGGACAGGGGGCGTGGGAGCAGTACTTC
-,TRBV28,TRBJ2-7,CASNGMHGTDF,TGTGCCAGCAACGGGATGCACGGCACGGACTTC